Listed here are 16 T cell receptor beta chains from one sample, sequenced in a study of cytomegalovirus exposure and HLA in healthy donors. Researchers ran the PCR with 60 Vbeta and 13 Jbeta primers. TCRdb's table, derived via immunoSEQ multiplex PCR, lists solely in-frame clones and lacks some. The table lists tens of thousands of clones, approximately 77% of them singletons. Sequenced: PBMCs. All receptors come from a woman aged 45-59 years in good health and CMV-seronegative.

This clone was found once. The genes are TRBV2 and TRBJ1-2, with TRBD1 matching 7 bases. Germline V gene sequence: CDR1 SNHLY, CDR2 FYNNEI. This CDR3 spans 13 amino acids. With V trimmed by 6 bases and J by 6 bases, 7 bases remained unmatched. CDR3 in DNA: TGTGCCAGCAGGGAACAGGGGTCCGATGGCTACACCTTC. Protein: CASREQGSDGYTF.

This chain uses TRBV12-5 with TRBJ2-3, with 9 bases identical to TRBD1. The CDR3 covers 14 residues. CDR1 is LGHNT and CDR2 is FRNRAP in the germline V gene. J gave up 6 bases and V 5 bases, and 6 bases lay outside the gene matches. CDR3 sequence: CASGPGTGWDTQYF. For the CDR3, the DNA is TGTGCTAGTGGTCCCGGGACAGGGTGGGATACGCAGTATTTT.

Notes on this clone: The same CDR3 is also encoded by other DNA sequences in this sample. V and J are TRBV10-1 and TRBJ2-7; 10 bases agree with TRBD1. Germline values: CDR1 WNHNN, CDR2 SYGVQD (reference sequence). V shed 5 bases and J 4 bases; nucleotides not matched to a gene: 17. This CDR3 region has 18 residues. As DNA, the CDR3 is TGCGCCAGCAGTCCGACCGGGACAGGGGATATCCCCCTGTACGAGCAGTACTTC. Protein product: CASSPTGTGDIPLYEQYF.

The genes are TRBV4-3 and TRBJ1-1; perhaps TRBD1 as D (5 bases). The germline V and J ends were trimmed by 1 base and 3 bases, with 15 bases remaining between them. The CDR3 is made up of 16 amino acids. Germline V gene lookup returns CDR1 LGHNA and CDR2 YSLEER. The CDR3 DNA follows: TGCGCCAGCAGCCAAGCACCTCAGGGATCCTACACTGAAGCTTTCTTT. Encoded protein: CASSQAPQGSYTEAFF.

V gene TRBV4-3 combines with J gene TRBJ2-5, with 8 bases matching TRBD2. Germline CDR1 and CDR2: LGHNA and YSLEER. The CDR3 runs to 17 residues. The trim removed 0 bases at V and 2 bases at J, leaving 8 bases unmatched. CDR3 sequence: CASSQEVPASGQETQYF. In DNA form, the CDR3 reads TGCGCCAGCAGCCAAGAGGTCCCCGCTAGCGGGCAAGAGACCCAGTACTTC.

The chain couples TRBV7-2 to TRBJ1-6; TRBD1 matches at 7 bases. The J segment lost 8 bases and the V segment lost 5 bases, leaving 3 bases of the junction unmatched. CDR3 length equals 13 residues. The germline V gene encodes CDR1 SGHTA and CDR2 FQGNSA. CDR3 region: CASSPDRDSPLHF. DNA of the CDR3: TGTGCCAGCAGCCCTGACAGGGATTCACCCCTCCACTTT.

This clone occurred a few times. The chain uses TRBV16 and TRBJ1-2; D is ambiguous. This CDR3 has 13 amino acids. The V end was cut by 0 bases, the J end by 8 bases, with 10 bases between. CDR1 is KGHSY, CDR2 FQNENV, per germline. The CDR3 DNA reads TGTGCCAGCAGCCAATCCGAGGAACGGGGCTACACCTTC. Protein product: CASSQSEERGYTF. Combining the CDR3 with reference TRBV16 and TRBJ1-2 gives the whole variable domain GEEVAQTPKHLVRGEGQKAKLYCAPIKGHSYVFWYQQVLKNEFKFLISFQNENVFDETGMPKERFSAKCLPNSPCSLEIQATKLEDSAVYFCASSQSEERGYTFGSGTRLTVV.

The chain has TRBV18 and TRBJ1-4, with TRBD1 identical over 7 bases. Germline loops: CDR1 KGHSH, CDR2 LQKENI. The trim removed 3 bases at V and 6 bases at J, leaving 7 bases unmatched. The length of the CDR3 is 15 residues. The CDR3, as DNA: TGTGCCAGCTCACCCCCGACAGGGAATTATGAAAAACTGTTTTTT. Translating it yields CASSPPTGNYEKLFF.

The chain's CDR3 is CAYWRGGETQYF. The CDR3 DNA follows: TGTGCCTACTGGCGGGGGGGAGAGACCCAGTACTTC. The rearrangement uses TRBV30 and TRBJ2-5; 9 positions match TRBD2. From germline, CDR1 is GTSNPN and CDR2 SVGIG (reference sequence). The CDR3 covers 12 residues. The V segment lost 7 bases and the J segment 4 bases; nucleotides outside the gene matches: 4.

The CDR3 nucleotides read TGCGCCAGCAGCTTGACAGGACAGATGAACACTGAAGCTTTCTTT. Translation: CASSLTGQMNTEAFF. J is TRBJ1-1 and V is TRBV5-1; D may be TRBD1 (6 bases). Trimming cost V 1 base and J 0 bases, with 10 bases left between them. This CDR3 is 15 amino acids long. Germline CDR1 reads SGHRS; CDR2 reads YFSETQ.

This sequence joins TRBV2 and TRBJ2-5, with 7 bases that match TRBD2. Germline-derived CDR1 and CDR2 are SNHLY and FYNNEI. The J segment lost 5 bases and the V segment lost 7 bases, leaving 19 bases of the junction unmatched. The CDR3 has 17 amino acids. The CDR3 here is CASKGRGIEILGETQYF. The DNA for the CDR3 is TGTGCCAGCAAGGGGCGGGGGATTGAGATTTTAGGGGAGACCCAGTACTTC.

V and J are TRBV5-4 and TRBJ2-3; 8 bases align to TRBD1. The CDR3 is 16 residues long. Trimming cost V 4 bases and J 0 bases; bases outside gene matches: 7. Looked up from germline, CDR1 is SGHNT and CDR2 is YYREEE (reference sequence). The DNA for the CDR3 is TGTGCCAGCAGCGGGGACAGGCCTCCTAGCACAGATACGCAGTATTTT. It yields the protein CASSGDRPPSTDTQYF.

This clone occurred a few times. The chain recombines TRBV19 with TRBJ1-5; D gene uncertain. The V and J ends lost 3 bases and 0 bases respectively, with 9 bases between them. The CDR3 spans 15 residues. Germline assignment: CDR1 LNHDA and CDR2 SQIVND (reference sequence). The CDR3: CASSIASLSNQPQHF. The CDR3 DNA follows: TGTGCCAGTAGTATTGCCAGTCTTAGCAATCAGCCCCAGCATTTT.

This clone has a handful of counts. J is TRBJ2-2 and V is TRBV7-3; D call uncertain. Trimming shortened V by 2 bases and J by 1 base, and 11 bases separated the two germline ends. The CDR3 has 16 amino acids. Germline loops: CDR1 SGHTA, CDR2 FQGTGA. In DNA, the CDR3 is TGTGCCAGCAGCTTACCTCCACGCGGGAACACCGGGGAGCTGTTTTTT. Translating it yields CASSLPPRGNTGELFF.

The rearrangement uses TRBV7-9 and TRBJ2-1; a possible D gene is TRBD2 (5 bases). The CDR3 runs 14 residues. Between the trimmed V and J ends, which lost 5 bases and 10 bases, there was a span of 18 bases. Germline V gives CDR1 SEHNR, CDR2 FQNEAQ (reference sequence). In DNA, the CDR3 is TGTGCCAGCAGCACGCCGTGGGAGCAACAGGAGCAGTTCTTC. Its translation is CASSTPWEQQEQFF.

The V and J genes are TRBV28 and TRBJ1-2; possibly TRBD1 for D (5 bases). This CDR3 is built from 13 residues. Germline CDR1 reads MDHEN; CDR2 reads SYDVKM. V lost 6 bases and J 3 bases, leaving 11 bases between the germline ends. The CDR3 sequence is CASRSPGDYGYTF. CDR3 DNA: TGTGCCAGCAGATCCCCGGGGGACTATGGCTACACCTTC.